This T cell receptor (beta chain) was identified during a study of CD8 T cells in Susac syndrome. Findings and limits, study-wide: The study's TCR sequencing and HLA analysis covered a relatively small number of individuals, and the study acknowledged this.

Regarding this clonotype: The antigen is not known.

CDR3 length equals 15 residues. Trimming pared 4 bases from V and 0 bases from J, leaving 12 bases between. CDR1 and CDR2 (germline): MGHDK, SYGVNS. Random hexamers were used to reverse transcribe an amount of 0.5 to 1 ug RNA. Amplification of TCR beta CDR3 spanned 54 Vbeta and 13 Jbeta via immunoSEQ multiplex PCR. TCRdb recomputed calls from the immunoSEQ multiplex PCR reads with MiXCR, one row per CDR3 protein. The table shows 120,000 to 150,000 distinct CDR3 sequences, with 85% to 95% occurring only once. TCR beta from blood CD8+ and CD4+ T cells was sequenced. The sample consisted of CD8+ T cells from PBMCs. The receptor was isolated from a human donor in good health. J is TRBJ1-1 and V is TRBV25-1; D is unresolved. In DNA, the CDR3 is TGTGCCAGCAGTGGATTGGGCAACATGAACACTGAAGCTTTCTTT. It codes for CASSGLGNMNTEAFF.